The present T cell receptor beta chain was sequenced within a study of Ad26.COV2.S vaccination and SARS-CoV-2 variants. Background on the study: The authors gave Ad26.COV2.S intramuscularly, either once or twice 56 days apart.

This CDR3 has 14 residues. The germline V gene encodes CDR1 SGHAT and CDR2 FQNNGV. The ends were cut back, 6 bases at V and 2 bases at J, with 11 bases in the middle. Clones were read by immunoSEQ multiplex PCR, and TCRdb kept only the in-frame ones, dropping some. The data contain about 370,000 clones, less than 90% of them singletons. Specified treatment: about 20 received Ad26.COV2.S at low or high dose, single or two shots; roughly five received placebo; per-sample allocation not given. The study sampled participants on day 63 after the first vaccine or placebo injection. This chain connects TRBV11-2 to TRBJ1-3, with D possibly matching TRBD1 (6 bases). The sequences come from peripheral blood, collected in a trial of Ad26.COV2.S vaccine versus placebo. This receptor was obtained from a person between 18 and 59 years old who received the Ad26.COV2.S COVID-19 vaccine or a placebo. The CDR3 region is CASRSPGAGNTIYF. CDR3 nucleotide sequence: TGTGCCAGCAGATCCCCAGGGGCTGGAAACACCATATATTTT.